Sequencing of this TCR beta chain was carried out in a study of T cells in localized non-small cell lung cancer. Overall study findings and caveats: Uninvolved adjacent lung showed peak T cell clonality, exceeding tumor.

Worth noting for this clone: The antigen remains undetermined.

This CDR3 contains 14 residues. Germline V gene sequence: CDR1 SGHRS, CDR2 YFSETQ. The ends lost 3 bases at V and 4 bases at J; junction bases unmatched: 2. Assay: immunoSEQ multiplex PCR; the TCRdb copy retains only in-frame clones and omits some. The data contain about 33,000 clones, about 90% of them singletons. The input for sequencing was peripheral blood, taken before any cancer treatment. The rearrangement uses TRBV5-1 and TRBJ2-2, with TRBD1 matching over 8 bases. The sequence came from a man aged 35-75 years with stage I lung adenocarcinoma. Here the CDR3 reads CASSSTGATGELFF. As DNA, the CDR3 is TGCGCCAGCAGCTCGACAGGGGCCACCGGGGAGCTGTTTTTT.